The 11 T cell receptor beta chains in this list originate from one sample, sequenced in a study of cytomegalovirus exposure and HLA in healthy donors (dated by TCRdb to 2015 to 2018). Library prep was done by the immunoSEQ multiplex PCR assay. The multiplex PCR relied on a mix of 60 forward primers for TCR Vbeta segments and 13 reverse primers for TCR Jbeta segments. The source is immuneACCESS, and TCRdb retained only in-frame sequences with V and J called. Part of the clones is not carried over; for the studies checked, unresolved V genes explain less than half of this, and the remainder is unexplained. A total of about 110,000 clones appear in this sample, over 65% of them only once. 13% of the sample rests with the top ten. Sequences were obtained from PBMCs. The source of these receptors is a man aged 25-45 years in good health and CMV-seropositive.

This clone has a handful of counts. This chain links TRBV6-6 with TRBJ2-7, with D unresolved. Deletions cut 1 base from V and 1 base from J, with 11 bases between. In germline, CDR1 is MNHNY, CDR2 SVGAGI (reference sequence). The CDR3 extends over 15 amino acids. This CDR3 is CASSYWPFVSYEQYF. The CDR3 DNA follows: TGTGCCAGCAGTTACTGGCCGTTCGTATCCTACGAGCAGTACTTC.

The V gene is TRBV30, the J gene TRBJ2-5; 15 bases are shared with TRBD2. Germline lookup yields CDR1 GTSNPN and CDR2 SVGIG (reference sequence). The CDR3 extends over 15 amino acids. V lost 7 bases, J lost 5 bases, and 8 bases stayed unmatched. The chain's CDR3 is CAFLLGLAGGETQYF. CDR3 sequence (DNA): TGTGCCTTCTTATTAGGACTAGCGGGGGGGGAGACCCAGTACTTC.

Only a few counts were recorded for this clone. CDR3 residues: CASSIGSSSGETDTQYF. In nucleotides, the CDR3 is TGTGCCAGTAGTATCGGGTCTTCTAGCGGAGAGACAGATACGCAGTATTTT. The V and J genes are TRBV19 and TRBJ2-3; the match to TRBD2 covers 7 bases. Germline V gene data show CDR1 as LNHDA and CDR2 as SQIVND (reference sequence). V lost 3 bases to trimming and J lost 3 bases; unmatched junction nucleotides: 12. CDR3 length: 17 residues.

This sequence joins TRBV5-1 and TRBJ2-1; 7 bases line up with TRBD2. The CDR3 sequence is 15 residues long. Trimming at V came to 2 bases and at J to 0 bases, leaving 2 bases not matched to a gene. The germline V gene encodes CDR1 SGHRS and CDR2 YFSETQ. CDR3 nucleotide sequence: TGCGCCAGCAGCTTAGCGGGGAGCTCCTACAATGAGCAGTTCTTC. Amino acids: CASSLAGSSYNEQFF.

The chain recombines TRBV5-6 with TRBJ2-3; unclear D gene. This CDR3 comprises 13 residues. Germline V gene data show CDR1 as SGHDT and CDR2 as YYEEEE. V was cut by 3 bases and J by 2 bases, with 7 bases left in between. The CDR3 protein is CASSSQNTDTQYF. CDR3 DNA: TGTGCCAGCAGCTCCCAAAACACAGATACGCAGTATTTT. The full variable domain, rest sourced from reference TRBV5-6 and TRBJ2-3, is DAGVTQSPTHLIKTRGQQVTLRCSPKSGHDTVSWYQQALGQGPQFIFQYYEEEERQRGNFPDRFSGHQFPNYSSELNVNALLLGDSALYLCASSSQNTDTQYFGPGTRLTVL.

The rearrangement joins TRBV28 to TRBJ1-6, with 10 bases aligning to TRBD1. Trimming at V came to 2 bases and at J to 3 bases, leaving 10 bases not matched to a gene. The CDR3 contains 19 residues. Germline CDR1 and CDR2: MDHEN and SYDVKM. The CDR3 protein is CASSLDRGPLKYYNSPLHF. Written as DNA, the CDR3 is TGTGCCAGCAGTTTAGACAGGGGGCCCCTAAAGTACTATAATTCACCCCTCCACTTT.

V is TRBV19 and J is TRBJ2-3; 10 positions agree with TRBD1. J was trimmed by 6 bases and V by 5 bases; bases with no gene match: 11. The CDR3 runs to 16 residues. Per germline, CDR1 LNHDA and CDR2 SQIVND (reference sequence). Here the CDR3 DNA reads TGTGCCAGTAGTGCGAGCCGACAGGGGGCCTGGGATACGCAGTATTTT. Amino acids: CASSASRQGAWDTQYF.

This clone was detected once. V usage is TRBV5-4 and J usage is TRBJ1-6; perhaps TRBD1 as D (6 bases). V shed 2 bases and J shed 8 bases, with 14 bases lying between them. The CDR3 has 15 residues. CDR1 and CDR2 (germline): SGHNT, YYREEE (reference sequence). The chain's CDR3 is CASSFGAGADSPLHF. In DNA, the CDR3 is TGTGCCAGCAGCTTTGGAGCAGGGGCTGATTCACCCCTCCACTTT.

The chain carries TRBV14 and TRBJ2-5; a possible D gene is TRBD1 (6 bases). CDR3 length equals 15 residues. Germline values: CDR1 SGHDN, CDR2 FVKESK. Trimming removed 2 bases at V and 1 base at J, with 11 bases between. The CDR3 sequence: CASSQWTVPQETQYF. The CDR3 region has the DNA TGTGCCAGCAGCCAATGGACAGTACCCCAAGAGACCCAGTACTTC.

The CDR3 DNA sequence: TGTGCCAGCAACGACAGGGGCCATGAGCAGTTCTTC. Its protein product is CASNDRGHEQFF. The V and J genes are TRBV28 and TRBJ2-1, with 8 bases fitting TRBD1. The CDR3 is 12 amino acids. With 7 bases clipped from V and 8 bases from J, the junction kept 4 bases outside the gene matches. Per the germline V gene, CDR1 is MDHEN and CDR2 is SYDVKM. Drawing the rest from reference TRBV28 and TRBJ2-1, the complete variable domain is DVKVTQSSRYLVKRTGEKVFLECVQDMDHENMFWYRQDPGLGLRLIYFSYDVKMKEKGDIPEGYSVSREKKERFSLILESASTNQTSMYLCASNDRGHEQFFGPGTRLTVL.

V gene TRBV19 combines with J gene TRBJ2-2; 15 bases agree with TRBD2. This CDR3 comprises 18 residues. Germline lookup yields CDR1 LNHDA and CDR2 SQIVND (reference sequence). The V segment lost 5 bases and the J segment 1 base; nucleotides outside the gene matches: 5. The CDR3 loop reads CASSLGLAGGRNTGELFF. CDR3 DNA sequence: TGTGCCAGTAGTCTCGGACTAGCGGGGGGGCGGAACACCGGGGAGCTGTTTTTT.